Listed below are T cell receptor beta chains from one sample, sequenced in a study of blood T cell repertoires in COVID-19. Sequencing used immunoSEQ multiplex PCR; TCRdb keeps in-frame clones, though not all of them. This sample has about 150,000 clones; around four fifths occur once, and the top ten carry roughly 5%. Sequenced material: PBMCs or T cells enriched from blood (not recorded which). These receptors came from a man between 65 and 79 years old who had been exposed to COVID-19. The CDR3 runs from the conserved cysteine through the conserved F or W. A D gene is named only where the DNA matches it firmly. A row's size may be missing; if present it is once, few, many or a size class.

v_call,d_call,j_call,clone_size,cdr3_aa,cdr3_nt
TRBV6-1,TRBD1,TRBJ1-1,-,CASSDPADRAEAFF,TGTGCCAGCAGTGACCCCGCGGACAGGGCTGAAGCTTTCTTT
TRBV6-1,-,TRBJ1-5,-,CASSEAWGRDQPQHF,TGTGCCAGCAGTGAAGCATGGGGGAGGGATCAGCCCCAGCATTTT
TRBV7-2,TRBD1,TRBJ2-2,once,CASSLEGAGTGRAGELFF,TGTGCCAGCAGCTTAGAAGGGGCTGGGACAGGGAGGGCCGGGGAGCTGTTTTTT
TRBV19,-,TRBJ2-7,-,CASSIRLELQEQYF,TGTGCCAGTAGTATAAGATTAGAACTTCAAGAGCAGTACTTC
TRBV18,-,TRBJ2-7,-,CASSPSTREQYF,TGTGCCAGCTCACCAAGTACCAGGGAGCAGTACTTC
TRBV7-6,TRBD1,TRBJ1-6,-,CASSSHTGQGNSPLHF,TGTGCCAGCAGCTCGCATACGGGACAGGGGAATTCACCCCTCCACTTT
TRBV24-1,TRBD1,TRBJ2-5,-,CATSDHQTGGWQETQYF,TGTGCCACCAGTGACCACCAGACAGGGGGATGGCAAGAGACCCAGTACTTC
TRBV10-2,-,TRBJ2-1,-,CASSRGASSYNEQFF,TGCGCCAGCAGTCGGGGGGCAAGCTCCTACAATGAGCAGTTCTTC
TRBV24-1,-,TRBJ2-5,-,CATSDPDRQETQYF,TGTGCCACCAGTGACCCGGACAGACAAGAGACCCAGTACTTC
TRBV27,-,TRBJ1-6,-,CASSASVNSPLHF,TGTGCCAGCAGTGCCTCGGTGAATTCACCCCTCCACTTT
TRBV20-1,-,TRBJ1-1,-,CSARLNTEAFF,TGCAGTGCTCGGTTGAACACTGAAGCTTTCTTT
TRBV5-1,-,TRBJ2-3,-,CASSPYSTNTDTQYF,TGCGCCAGCAGCCCCTACTCCACCAACACAGATACGCAGTATTTT
TRBV7-9,-,TRBJ2-7,-,CASSLEGGPSYEQYF,TGTGCCAGCAGCTTAGAGGGGGGGCCCTCCTACGAGCAGTACTTC
TRBV6-5,TRBD1,TRBJ1-1,-,CASRLLGRGPEAFF,TGTGCCAGCAGGTTACTCGGGAGGGGGCCTGAAGCTTTCTTT
TRBV7-2,TRBD2,TRBJ2-5,once,CASSSLGTSGLETQYF,TGTGCCAGCAGCTCCCTGGGGACTAGCGGACTGGAGACCCAGTACTTC
TRBV21-1,-,TRBJ2-2,-,CASSKEGLAGPTGELFF,TGTGCCAGCAGCAAAGAGGGGCTAGCGGGCCCCACCGGGGAGCTGTTTTTT
TRBV28,TRBD1,TRBJ1-2,-,CASSLFSGGFYGYTF,TGTGCCAGCAGTTTATTTTCAGGGGGCTTCTATGGCTACACCTTC
TRBV14,-,TRBJ1-2,-,CASSQEAQRTFGYTF,TGTGCCAGCAGCCAAGAAGCGCAGAGAACGTTTGGCTACACCTTC
TRBV18,-,TRBJ1-2,-,CASSAGLNGGYTF,TGTGCCAGCTCGGCAGGGCTTAATGGTGGCTACACCTTC
TRBV5-6,-,TRBJ1-4,-,CASSLGQSDEKLFF,TGTGCCAGCAGCTTGGGACAGAGCGATGAAAAACTGTTTTTT
TRBV6-4,-,TRBJ2-7,once,CASSDWGDLYEQYF,TGTGCCAGCAGTGACTGGGGGGACCTCTACGAGCAGTACTTC
TRBV19,-,TRBJ2-1,-,CASSIGSGYNEQFF,TGTGCCAGTAGTATAGGCTCGGGTTACAATGAGCAGTTCTTC
TRBV6-5,-,TRBJ2-1,-,CASSSREGDNEQFF,TGTGCCAGCAGTTCCAGGGAGGGGGACAATGAGCAGTTCTTC
TRBV3-1/TRBV3-2,TRBD1,TRBJ1-1,-,CASSRGTVNTEAFF,TGTGCCAGCAGCCGAGGGACAGTGAACACTGAAGCTTTCTTT
TRBV7-6,-,TRBJ2-7,-,CASSLALGGDYEQYF,TGTGCCAGCAGCTTAGCGCTCGGGGGTGACTACGAGCAGTACTTC
TRBV27,TRBD1,TRBJ2-7,-,CATGWDRSSYEQYF,TGTGCCACCGGCTGGGACAGGAGCTCCTACGAGCAGTACTTC
TRBV6-4,-,TRBJ2-1,-,CASSAHKTRGFF,TGTGCCAGCAGTGCCCATAAGACCCGAGGGTTCTTC
TRBV4-2,-,TRBJ2-5,-,CASSQDISYPPQETQYF,TGTGCCAGCAGCCAAGATATTTCCTACCCTCCCCAAGAGACCCAGTACTTC
TRBV7-2,-,TRBJ1-3,-,CASSLRLLGPGNTIYF,TGTGCCAGCAGCTTAAGGCTCCTTGGGCCTGGAAACACCATATATTTT
TRBV6-2/TRBV6-3,TRBD2,TRBJ2-3,-,CASTPGLAGANTQYF,TGTGCCAGCACCCCCGGACTAGCGGGAGCAAATACGCAGTATTTT
TRBV7-2,-,TRBJ2-2,-,CASSPSSSSGELFF,TGTGCCAGCAGCCCCTCGAGTTCGTCCGGGGAGCTGTTTTTT
TRBV19,-,TRBJ1-2,-,CASSIQAANNYGYTF,TGTGCCAGTAGTATTCAGGCAGCTAATAACTATGGCTACACCTTC
TRBV19,-,TRBJ1-5,few,CATIESGGNNQPQHF,TGTGCCACAATCGAGTCAGGAGGGAACAATCAGCCCCAGCATTTT
TRBV7-2,TRBD1,TRBJ1-6,-,CASSLRGQDNSPLHF,TGTGCCAGCAGCCTAAGGGGACAGGACAATTCACCCCTCCACTTT
TRBV7-2,TRBD2,TRBJ2-5,-,CASSSPGGRRETQYF,TGTGCCAGCAGCTCCCCGGGAGGGCGTCGGGAGACCCAGTACTTC
TRBV24-1,-,TRBJ2-2,-,CATSDQQAGATNTGELFF,TGTGCCACCAGTGACCAACAGGCAGGGGCGACGAACACCGGGGAGCTGTTTTTT
TRBV7-6,TRBD1,TRBJ2-7,-,CASSPGTGGYEQYF,TGTGCCAGCAGCCCCGGGACAGGGGGCTACGAGCAGTACTTC